Listed below are T cell receptor beta chains from one sample, sequenced in a study of T cells in Graves' hyperthyroidism and ophthalmopathy. TCRdb re-called the multiplex PCR reads with MiXCR, one entry per CDR3 protein. Here the sample spans about 270,000 distinct CDR3 sequences, 25% being singletons. Sequencing was performed on blood. Receptor source: a middle-aged man with Graves' hyperthyroidism that later progressed to Graves' ophthalmopathy. Each CDR3 is given with its conserved first and last residue. A D gene is named only where the DNA matches it firmly. Clone size, where shown, is once, few, many, or a class for clones that have expanded.

TRBJ2-5	TRBD2	many	TRBV20-1	CSAREIPAGVGSGETQYF	TGCAGTGCTAGAGAAATCCCAGCGGGAGTTGGTTCAGGAGAGACCCAGTACTTC
TRBJ2-5	.	many	TRBV7-3	CASSLGGTVDETQYF	TGTGCCAGCAGCTTAGGGGGAACAGTCGATGAGACCCAGTACTTC
TRBJ1-1	.	once	TRBV5-1	CASSLGFQQAFF	TGCGCCAGCAGCTTGGGTTTCCAGCAAGCTTTCTTT
TRBJ2-7	.	many	TRBV29-1	CSVESESYEQYF	TGCAGCGTTGAATCAGAAAGCTACGAGCAGTACTTC
TRBJ1-1	.	.	TRBV20-1	CSASTGRDTEAFF	TGCAGTGCTAGTACAGGGAGAGACACTGAAGCTTTCTTT
TRBJ1-5	.	many	TRBV6-2/TRBV6-3	CASSYDRQNQPQHF	TGTGCCAGCAGTTACGACCGTCAAAATCAGCCCCAGCATTTT
TRBJ2-5	.	many	TRBV28	CASSLNRVLQETQYF	TGTGCCAGCAGTCTAAACAGGGTTCTACAAGAGACCCAGTACTTC
TRBJ2-7	TRBD2	many	TRBV5-1	CASSTKSIAGGTQRPYEQYF	TGCGCCAGCAGCACCAAGAGTATAGCGGGAGGGACCCAAAGACCCTACGAGCAGTACTTC
TRBJ2-2	.	once	TRBV6-1	CASTSSANTGELFF	TGTGCCAGCACCAGCTCGGCGAACACCGGGGAGCTGTTTTTT
TRBJ2-7	TRBD1	.	TRBV6-2/TRBV6-3	CASNPTTGVGEQYF	TGTGCCAGCAATCCCACGACAGGGGTGGGAGAGCAGTACTTC
TRBJ2-5	TRBD2	many	TRBV14	CASGRDYGETQYF	TGTGCCAGCGGCCGGGACTACGGAGAGACCCAGTACTTC
TRBJ2-2	TRBD1	.	TRBV6-5	CASSSGQVTGELFF	TGTGCCAGCAGTTCGGGACAGGTCACCGGGGAGCTGTTTTTT
TRBJ1-3	.	many	TRBV20-1	CSARDYAGAAGNTIYF	TGCAGTGCTAGAGATTACGCAGGGGCGGCTGGAAACACCATATATTTT
TRBJ2-7	TRBD2	.	TRBV19	CASSILAGGSYEQYF	TGTGCCAGTAGTATTTTAGCGGGGGGTTCCTACGAGCAGTACTTC
TRBJ2-1	.	many	TRBV11-3	CASSLGSNNEQFF	TGTGCCAGCAGCTTAGGTTCAAACAATGAGCAGTTCTTC
TRBJ1-1	.	many	TRBV7-9	CASSFFRGGTEAFF	TGTGCCAGCAGCTTTTTCAGGGGAGGCACTGAAGCTTTCTTT
TRBJ2-5	TRBD2	many	TRBV5-4	CASSFLLAGGLGGYQETQYF	TGTGCCAGCAGCTTCTTACTAGCGGGAGGCCTCGGAGGGTACCAAGAGACCCAGTACTTC
TRBJ2-5	.	.	TRBV7-2	CASSLTRSSGTQYF	TGTGCCAGCAGCCTCACGCGGTCCTCTGGGACCCAGTACTTC
TRBJ1-5	.	many	TRBV6-5	CASSYGSSQPQHF	TGTGCCAGCAGTTACGGCAGTTCTCAGCCCCAGCATTTT
TRBJ1-1	.	many	TRBV2	CATYGGYETEAFF	TGTGCCACCTATGGCGGGTACGAGACTGAAGCTTTCTTT
TRBJ1-2	TRBD1	many	TRBV28	CASSLPRDRVWLSYGYTF	TGTGCCAGCAGTTTACCTCGGGACAGGGTTTGGTTAAGCTATGGCTACACCTTC
TRBJ2-6	TRBD2	.	TRBV18	CASSPLMLLADRSGANVLTF	TGTGCCAGCTCACCACTTATGTTACTAGCGGACCGCTCTGGGGCCAACGTCCTGACTTTC
TRBJ1-1	.	many	TRBV6-5	CASSPSGLNTEAFF	TGTGCCAGCAGTCCCAGCGGGTTGAACACTGAAGCTTTCTTT
TRBJ2-7	.	many	TRBV28	CASSVGVNEQYF	TGTGCCAGCAGTGTAGGTGTGAACGAGCAGTACTTC
TRBJ2-5	.	.	TRBV28	CASSTSGTAETQYF	TGTGCCAGCAGTACCAGTGGGACTGCGGAGACCCAGTACTTC
TRBJ1-2	.	many	TRBV7-9	CASSPEEDYGYTF	TGTGCCAGCAGCCCGGAAGAGGACTATGGCTACACCTTC
TRBJ2-7	.	once	TRBV5-6	CASGRSEQYF	TGTGCCAGCGGTAGAAGCGAGCAGTACTTC
TRBJ1-5	TRBD1	many	TRBV2	CASSEMDRVDQPQHF	TGTGCCAGCAGTGAAATGGACAGGGTCGATCAGCCCCAGCATTTT
TRBJ2-2	TRBD2	.	TRBV11-3	CASNPGLDPQGELFF	TGTGCCAGCAACCCGGGACTAGATCCCCAGGGGGAGCTGTTTTTT
TRBJ2-2	.	many	TRBV28	CASSSTSLNTGELFF	TGTGCCAGCAGTTCAACTTCCTTGAACACCGGGGAGCTGTTTTTT
TRBJ2-5	.	many	TRBV5-1	CASSGIAVEETQYF	TGCGCCAGCAGCGGAATAGCGGTAGAAGAGACCCAGTACTTC
TRBJ2-7	.	many	TRBV6-1	CASRPLKGVEQYF	TGTGCCAGCAGACCCCTGAAGGGGGTAGAGCAGTACTTC
TRBJ1-5	TRBD1	many	TRBV12-3/TRBV12-4	CASRPGTGPQPQHF	TGTGCCAGCAGGCCCGGGACAGGGCCACAGCCCCAGCATTTT
TRBJ2-6	.	many	TRBV7-3	CASSLGANVLTF	TGTGCCAGCAGCTTAGGGGCCAACGTCCTGACTTTC
TRBJ2-5	.	.	TRBV7-2	CASSLGVPETQYF	TGTGCCAGCAGCTTAGGGGTACCGGAGACCCAGTACTTC
TRBJ2-2	.	many	TRBV12-3/TRBV12-4	CASSFFRRPTGELFF	TGTGCCAGCAGTTTTTTCCGTAGACCGACCGGGGAGCTGTTTTTT
TRBJ1-5	.	many	TRBV12-3/TRBV12-4	CASRETGTGEPQHF	TGTGCCAGCAGGGAGACGGGAACTGGAGAGCCCCAGCATTTT
TRBJ2-5	.	many	TRBV15	CATSSTGQETQYF	TGTGCCACCAGCAGCACTGGCCAAGAGACCCAGTACTTC
TRBJ2-7	TRBD2	.	TRBV6-2/TRBV6-3	CASYYNPKTSFGLAGHEQYF	TGTGCCAGCTATTACAACCCAAAAACGTCATTTGGGCTAGCGGGACACGAGCAGTACTTC
TRBJ1-5	.	many	TRBV6-5	CASSYVQGSGQPQHF	TGTGCCAGCAGTTACGTTCAGGGCTCGGGACAGCCCCAGCATTTT
TRBJ1-2	.	.	TRBV27	CASRNQGWANYGYTF	TGTGCCAGCAGAAACCAGGGGTGGGCTAACTATGGCTACACCTTC
TRBJ1-2	.	few	TRBV20-1	CSASETIPRDNNYGYTF	TGCAGTGCTAGCGAGACCATTCCCCGGGACAACAACTATGGCTACACCTTC
TRBJ2-7	TRBD2	many	TRBV12-3/TRBV12-4	CASSHSGRDDEQYF	TGTGCCAGCAGTCATAGCGGGAGAGACGACGAGCAGTACTTC
TRBJ2-5	TRBD2	many	TRBV10-3	CAISGSTSGRGETQYF	TGTGCCATCAGTGGTTCAACTAGCGGGAGAGGGGAGACCCAGTACTTC
TRBJ2-5	TRBD2	many	TRBV28	CASRPGHAGGTQYF	TGTGCCAGCAGACCCGGACACGCGGGGGGGACCCAGTACTTC
TRBJ1-1	.	many	TRBV7-8	CASSLAGGAGEAFF	TGTGCCAGCAGCTTAGCCGGGGGTGCGGGTGAAGCTTTCTTT
TRBJ1-5	.	many	TRBV6-6	CASSYMGQPQHF	TGTGCCAGCAGTTACATGGGTCAGCCCCAGCATTTT
TRBJ2-5	TRBD2	.	TRBV27	CASSSASGSWEIQYF	TGTGCCAGCAGTTCGGCTAGCGGGAGCTGGGAGATCCAGTACTTC
TRBJ1-2	.	.	TRBV29-1	CSANGRVGANYGYTF	TGCAGCGCCAATGGCAGGGTTGGAGCTAACTATGGCTACACCTTC
TRBJ2-3	.	many	TRBV2	CASTPLGIADTQYF	TGTGCCAGCACACCCCTGGGGATCGCAGATACGCAGTATTTT
TRBJ1-3	.	.	TRBV27	CASRPVGGNTIYF	TGTGCCAGCAGGCCGGTCGGAGGAAACACCATATATTTT
TRBJ1-3	TRBD1	many	TRBV3-1	CASSQERQGVNSGNTIYF	TGTGCCAGCAGCCAAGAACGGCAGGGGGTCAACTCTGGAAACACCATATATTTT
TRBJ2-2	.	.	TRBV15	CATSRRQAPGELFF	TGTGCCACCAGCAGGCGACAGGCCCCCGGGGAGCTGTTTTTT